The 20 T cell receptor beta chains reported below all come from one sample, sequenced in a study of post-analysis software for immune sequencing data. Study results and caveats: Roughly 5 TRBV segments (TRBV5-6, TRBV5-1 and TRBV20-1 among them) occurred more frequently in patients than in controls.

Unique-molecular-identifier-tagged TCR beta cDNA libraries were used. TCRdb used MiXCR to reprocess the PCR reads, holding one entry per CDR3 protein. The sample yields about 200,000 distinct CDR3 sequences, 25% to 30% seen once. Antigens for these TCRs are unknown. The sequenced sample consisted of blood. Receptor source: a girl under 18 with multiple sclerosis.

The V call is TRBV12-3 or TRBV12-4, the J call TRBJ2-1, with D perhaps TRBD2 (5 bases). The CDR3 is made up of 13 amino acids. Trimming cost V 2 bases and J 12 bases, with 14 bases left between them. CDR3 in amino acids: CASSLYQGSGQFF. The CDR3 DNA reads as TGTGCCAGCAGTTTATATCAAGGGAGTGGGCAGTTCTTC.

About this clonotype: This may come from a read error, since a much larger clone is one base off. The DNA for the CDR3 is TGTGCCAGCAGACCGACAACAGGAGATACGCAGTATTTT. The encoded protein is CASRPTTGDTQYF. The chain employs TRBV12-3 or TRBV12-4 and TRBJ2-3; a possible D gene is TRBD1 (5 bases). There are 13 residues in the CDR3. Trimming cost V 6 bases and J 5 bases, with 12 bases left between them.

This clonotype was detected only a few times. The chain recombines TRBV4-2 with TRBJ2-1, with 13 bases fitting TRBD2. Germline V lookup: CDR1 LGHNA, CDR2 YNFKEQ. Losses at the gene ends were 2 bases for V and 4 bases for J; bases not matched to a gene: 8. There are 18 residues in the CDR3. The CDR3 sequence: CASSQRTGTSGAYNEQFF. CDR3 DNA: TGTGCCAGCAGCCAACGAACCGGGACTAGCGGGGCTTACAATGAGCAGTTCTTC.

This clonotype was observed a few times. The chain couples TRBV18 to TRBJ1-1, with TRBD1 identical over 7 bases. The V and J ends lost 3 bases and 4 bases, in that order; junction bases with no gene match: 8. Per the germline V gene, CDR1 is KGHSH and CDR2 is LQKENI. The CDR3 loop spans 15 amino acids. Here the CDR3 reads CASSPEATGATEAFF. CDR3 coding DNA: TGTGCCAGCTCACCGGAAGCTACAGGGGCCACTGAAGCTTTCTTT.

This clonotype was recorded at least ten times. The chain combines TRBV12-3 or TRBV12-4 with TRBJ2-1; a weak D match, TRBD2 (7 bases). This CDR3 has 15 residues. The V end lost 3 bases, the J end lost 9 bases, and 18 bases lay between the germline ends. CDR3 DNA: TGTGCCAGCAGTTTTACAGGAGGGGGGAGGGGTGAGCAGTTCTTC. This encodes CASSFTGGGRGEQFF.

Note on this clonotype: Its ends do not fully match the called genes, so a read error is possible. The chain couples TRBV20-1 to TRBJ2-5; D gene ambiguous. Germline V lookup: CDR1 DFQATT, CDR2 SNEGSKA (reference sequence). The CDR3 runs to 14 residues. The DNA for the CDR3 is TGCTGTGCTAGAGATAGGCTGGGTCAAGAGACCCAGTACTTC. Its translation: CCARDRLGQETQYF.

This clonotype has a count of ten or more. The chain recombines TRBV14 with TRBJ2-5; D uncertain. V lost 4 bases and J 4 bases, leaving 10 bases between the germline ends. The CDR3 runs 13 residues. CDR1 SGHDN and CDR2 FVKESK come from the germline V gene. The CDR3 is CASSRELRETQYF. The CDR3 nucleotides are TGTGCCAGCAGCCGCGAACTTCGAGAGACCCAGTACTTC.

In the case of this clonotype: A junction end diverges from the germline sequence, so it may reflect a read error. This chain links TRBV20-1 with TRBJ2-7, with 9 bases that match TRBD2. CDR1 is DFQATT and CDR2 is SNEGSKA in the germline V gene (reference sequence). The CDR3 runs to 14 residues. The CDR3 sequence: CSTRTSDFEGEQYF. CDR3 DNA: TGCAGTACTAGGACTAGCGACTTTGAAGGCGAGCAGTACTTC.

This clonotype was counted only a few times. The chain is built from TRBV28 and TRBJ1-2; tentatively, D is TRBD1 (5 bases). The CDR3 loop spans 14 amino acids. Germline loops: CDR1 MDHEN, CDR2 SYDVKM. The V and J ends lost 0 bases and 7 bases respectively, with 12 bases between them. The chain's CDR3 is CASSLCWGCGGYTF. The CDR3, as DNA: TGTGCCAGCAGTTTATGTTGGGGGTGCGGTGGCTACACCTTC.

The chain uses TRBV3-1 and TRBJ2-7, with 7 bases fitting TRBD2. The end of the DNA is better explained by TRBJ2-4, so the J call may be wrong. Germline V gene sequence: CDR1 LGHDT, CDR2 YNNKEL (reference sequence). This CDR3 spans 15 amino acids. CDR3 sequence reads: CASSHRGRRKDIQYF. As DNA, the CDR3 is TGTGCCAGCAGCCATCGCGGGAGACGGAAAGACATTCAGTACTTC.

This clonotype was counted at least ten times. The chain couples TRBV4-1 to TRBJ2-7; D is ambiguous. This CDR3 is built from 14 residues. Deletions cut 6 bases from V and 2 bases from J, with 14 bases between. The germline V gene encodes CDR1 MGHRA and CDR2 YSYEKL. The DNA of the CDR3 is TGCGCCAGCAGTCTAATGGACGGCACCTACGAGCAGTACTTC. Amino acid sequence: CASSLMDGTYEQYF.

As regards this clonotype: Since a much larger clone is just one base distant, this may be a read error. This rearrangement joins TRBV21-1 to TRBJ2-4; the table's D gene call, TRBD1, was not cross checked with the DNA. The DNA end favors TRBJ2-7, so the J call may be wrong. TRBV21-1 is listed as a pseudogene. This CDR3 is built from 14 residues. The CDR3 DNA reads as TGTGCCAACAGCGAAGGACAGGGCTGCCACGAGCAGTACTTC. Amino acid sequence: CANSEGQGCHEQYF.

This CDR3 reads CSATLGQGSTEAFF. CDR3 in DNA: TGCAGTGCTACGCTCGGACAGGGGAGCACTGAAGCTTTCTTT. This chain uses TRBV20-1 with TRBJ1-1; 9 positions agree with TRBD1. The CDR3 consists of 14 residues. J gave up 4 bases and V 4 bases, and 7 bases lay outside the gene matches. The germline V gene has CDR1 DFQATT and CDR2 SNEGSKA (reference sequence).

CDR3 in amino acids: CASSARGGGMAGIAKNIQYF. In DNA, the CDR3 is TGTGCCAGTAGTGCCAGGGGTGGGGGAATGGCGGGGATAGCCAAAAACATTCAGTACTTC. V usage is TRBV19 and J usage is TRBJ2-4; possibly TRBD1 or TRBD2 for D (6 bases each). The CDR3 runs 20 residues. Germline CDR1 reads LNHDA; CDR2 reads SQIVND (reference sequence). The V gene lost 5 bases and the J gene lost 0 bases, with 26 bases spanning the gap.

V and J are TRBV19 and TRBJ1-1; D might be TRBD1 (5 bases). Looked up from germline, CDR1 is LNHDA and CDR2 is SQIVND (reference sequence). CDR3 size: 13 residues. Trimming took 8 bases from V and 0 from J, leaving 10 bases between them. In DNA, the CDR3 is TGTGCCAGTTCTACGACAGTGAACACTGAAGCTTTCTTT. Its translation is CASSTTVNTEAFF.

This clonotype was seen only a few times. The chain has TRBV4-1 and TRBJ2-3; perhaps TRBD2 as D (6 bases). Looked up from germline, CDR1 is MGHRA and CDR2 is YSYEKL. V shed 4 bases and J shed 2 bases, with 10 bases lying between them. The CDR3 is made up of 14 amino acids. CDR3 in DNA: TGCGCCAGCAGCCCGAGGGACTCCACAGATACGCAGTATTTT. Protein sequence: CASSPRDSTDTQYF.

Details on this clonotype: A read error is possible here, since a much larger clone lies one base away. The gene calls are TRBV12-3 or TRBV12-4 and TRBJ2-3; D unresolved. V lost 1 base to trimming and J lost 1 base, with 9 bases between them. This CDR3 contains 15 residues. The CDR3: CASSLETVRTDTQYF. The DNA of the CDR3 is TGTGCCAGCAGTTTAGAGACGGTACGCACAGATACGCAGTATTTT.

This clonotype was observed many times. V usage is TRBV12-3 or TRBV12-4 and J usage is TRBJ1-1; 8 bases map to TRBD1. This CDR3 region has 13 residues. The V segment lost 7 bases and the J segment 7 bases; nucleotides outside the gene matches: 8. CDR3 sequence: CASTKTGAREAFF. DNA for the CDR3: TGTGCCAGCACCAAGACAGGGGCGCGTGAAGCTTTCTTT.

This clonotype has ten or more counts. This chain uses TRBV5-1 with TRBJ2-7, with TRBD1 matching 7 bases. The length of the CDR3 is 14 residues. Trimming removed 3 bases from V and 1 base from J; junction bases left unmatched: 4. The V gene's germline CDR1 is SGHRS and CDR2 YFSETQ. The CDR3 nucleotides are TGCGCCAGCAGCTCTCGGACAGGATCCTACGAGCAGTACTTC. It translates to CASSSRTGSYEQYF.

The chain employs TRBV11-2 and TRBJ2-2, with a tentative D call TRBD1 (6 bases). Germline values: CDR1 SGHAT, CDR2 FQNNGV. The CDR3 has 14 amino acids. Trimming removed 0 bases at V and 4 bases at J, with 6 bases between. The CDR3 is CASSLEGGTGELFF. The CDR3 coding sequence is TGTGCCAGCAGCTTAGAAGGGGGCACCGGGGAGCTGTTTTTT.